These T cell receptor beta chains were read from a single sample in a study of T cells after yellow fever vaccination. TCRdb ran MiXCR on the 5' RACE reads and lists one entry per CDR3 protein. Altogether some 120,000 distinct CDR3 sequences are present, approximately 9% being singletons, with the ten largest covering around 40%. Specimen: CD8+ T cells sorted from PBMCs, collected on the day of the yellow fever booster vaccination. Receptor source: a man between 18 and 35 years old who received the YFV17D yellow fever vaccine. The conserved cysteine and the conserved F or W are not part of the CDR3 here. Each record gives: J gene, V gene, CDR3 protein.

j_call: TRBJ2-6; v_call: TRBV27; cdr3_aa: ASSLSPSGANVLT
j_call: TRBJ1-5; v_call: TRBV19; cdr3_aa: ASGIQPQH
j_call: TRBJ1-1; v_call: TRBV7-9; cdr3_aa: ASSPRRTGNTEAF
j_call: TRBJ1-1; v_call: TRBV29-1; cdr3_aa: SGTVNTEAF
j_call: TRBJ2-7; v_call: TRBV4-3; cdr3_aa: ASTQDSRTGHGEQY
j_call: TRBJ1-4; v_call: TRBV12-3/TRBV12-4; cdr3_aa: ASSPRNDELF
j_call: TRBJ2-1; v_call: TRBV6-2/TRBV6-3; cdr3_aa: ASSVPPGLQDEQF
j_call: TRBJ2-7; v_call: TRBV30; cdr3_aa: AWSVRQGYEQY
j_call: TRBJ2-5; v_call: TRBV6-2/TRBV6-3; cdr3_aa: AIHRQGFQETQY
j_call: TRBJ2-2; v_call: TRBV9; cdr3_aa: ASSVGGGKTGELF
j_call: TRBJ1-1; v_call: TRBV3-1; cdr3_aa: ASSQDRDRASSEAF
j_call: TRBJ1-2; v_call: TRBV12-3/TRBV12-4; cdr3_aa: ASSPGSVRGYT
j_call: TRBJ2-3; v_call: TRBV20-1; cdr3_aa: SARDAPSGSTDTQY
j_call: TRBJ2-5; v_call: TRBV3-1; cdr3_aa: ASSQDLGFQETQY
j_call: TRBJ2-7; v_call: TRBV20-1; cdr3_aa: SATGTRSSYEQY
j_call: TRBJ2-5; v_call: TRBV7-9; cdr3_aa: ASSPPGTAETQY
j_call: TRBJ1-6; v_call: TRBV9; cdr3_aa: ASSVEGGLSPLH
j_call: TRBJ1-1; v_call: TRBV6-5; cdr3_aa: ASSYSGRIEAF
j_call: TRBJ2-3; v_call: TRBV20-1; cdr3_aa: SARLGGLVRLGTDTQY
j_call: TRBJ2-1; v_call: TRBV20-1; cdr3_aa: SARVAGGPEEQF
j_call: TRBJ1-4; v_call: TRBV5-5; cdr3_aa: ASSSSQGANEKLF
j_call: TRBJ1-6; v_call: TRBV5-6; cdr3_aa: ASSLERQSYSPLH
j_call: TRBJ2-4; v_call: TRBV15; cdr3_aa: ATTRGRAGGYFIQY
j_call: TRBJ2-5; v_call: TRBV28; cdr3_aa: ASRGQRETQY
j_call: TRBJ1-6; v_call: TRBV5-1; cdr3_aa: ASSLLRNSPLH
j_call: TRBJ1-6; v_call: TRBV4-1; cdr3_aa: ASSQDPGNSPLH
j_call: TRBJ1-1; v_call: TRBV7-9; cdr3_aa: ASSTPIVETLVSAEAF
j_call: TRBJ2-7; v_call: TRBV20-1; cdr3_aa: SARDSPGGIYEQY
j_call: TRBJ2-3; v_call: TRBV6-6; cdr3_aa: ASSYASSTDTQY
j_call: TRBJ2-7; v_call: TRBV7-6; cdr3_aa: ASSALNGVYEQY
j_call: TRBJ2-1; v_call: TRBV11-1; cdr3_aa: ASSPHLGGSYNEQF
j_call: TRBJ2-7; v_call: TRBV4-1; cdr3_aa: ASSHAGTSGGLSYEQY
j_call: TRBJ2-2; v_call: TRBV7-6; cdr3_aa: ASSPLWGRGELF
j_call: TRBJ1-6; v_call: TRBV13; cdr3_aa: ASSSGLGLNSPLH
j_call: TRBJ2-5; v_call: TRBV4-1; cdr3_aa: ASSHPRPGGRDQETQY
j_call: TRBJ2-3; v_call: TRBV5-4; cdr3_aa: ASSLGRVTDTQY
j_call: TRBJ1-6; v_call: TRBV11-2; cdr3_aa: ASSLGNSNSPLH
j_call: TRBJ2-3; v_call: TRBV12-3/TRBV12-4; cdr3_aa: ASSLRRSTDTQY
j_call: TRBJ1-4; v_call: TRBV20-1; cdr3_aa: SARDTGYLQLGEKLF
j_call: TRBJ2-1; v_call: TRBV11-2; cdr3_aa: ASSLAGTGSN
j_call: TRBJ2-1; v_call: TRBV4-2; cdr3_aa: ASSPEGGSSYNEQF
j_call: TRBJ1-1; v_call: TRBV7-2; cdr3_aa: ASSLLGQGLNTGAF
j_call: TRBJ2-2; v_call: TRBV9; cdr3_aa: ASSSPTGPGELF
j_call: TRBJ1-6; v_call: TRBV12-3/TRBV12-4; cdr3_aa: ASSFWGESPLH